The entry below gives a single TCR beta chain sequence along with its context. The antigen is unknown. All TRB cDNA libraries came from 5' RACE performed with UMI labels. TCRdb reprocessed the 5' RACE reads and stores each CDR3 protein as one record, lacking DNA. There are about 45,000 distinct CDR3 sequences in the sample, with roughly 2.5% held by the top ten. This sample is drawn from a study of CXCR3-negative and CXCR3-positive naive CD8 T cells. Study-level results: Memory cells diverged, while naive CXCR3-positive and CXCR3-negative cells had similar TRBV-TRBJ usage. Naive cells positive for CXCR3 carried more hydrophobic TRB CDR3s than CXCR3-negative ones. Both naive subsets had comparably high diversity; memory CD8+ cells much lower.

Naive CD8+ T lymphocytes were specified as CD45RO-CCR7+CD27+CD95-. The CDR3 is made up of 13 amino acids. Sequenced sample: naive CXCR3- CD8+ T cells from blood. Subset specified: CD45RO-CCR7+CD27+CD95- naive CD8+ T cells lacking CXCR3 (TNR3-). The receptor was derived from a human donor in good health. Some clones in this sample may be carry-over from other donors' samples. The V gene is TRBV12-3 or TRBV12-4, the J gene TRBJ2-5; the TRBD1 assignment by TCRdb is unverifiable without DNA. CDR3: CASSRTDQETQYF.